Each of the 28 T cell receptor beta chains below was sequenced from the same sample in a study of T cells in Graves' hyperthyroidism and ophthalmopathy. Amplified TCR beta CDR3 regions derived from RNA transcripts. The TCR CDR3 first-round RT-PCR relied on the HTBI primer set. From the multiplex PCR reads, TCRdb called clonotypes with MiXCR, one entry per CDR3 protein. The table lists 560,000 or so distinct CDR3 sequences, around 45% of them singletons. The sample consisted of peripheral blood or thyroid tissue (not recorded which). Receptors were obtained from a woman aged 18-30 years with Graves' hyperthyroidism.

A few counts support this clonotype. The rearrangement uses TRBV7-9 and TRBJ1-5; D not resolved. Germline V gene sequence: CDR1 SEHNR, CDR2 FQNEAQ (reference sequence). Trimming shortened V by 1 base and J by 7 bases, and 8 bases separated the two germline ends. The CDR3 is made up of 13 amino acids. For the CDR3, the DNA is TGTGCCAGCAGCTTAGGTAAAGGGCAGCCCCAGCATTTT. This translates into CASSLGKGQPQHF.

The rearrangement joins TRBV2 to TRBJ1-4; 9 bases align to TRBD1. The J segment lost 5 bases and the V segment lost 7 bases, leaving 11 bases of the junction unmatched. The CDR3 length is 16 residues. Looked up from germline, CDR1 is SNHLY and CDR2 is FYNNEI. In DNA form, the CDR3 reads TGTGCCAGCAAGCCTACCCTAGGGACAGGGAATGAAAAACTGTTTTTT. This sequence encodes CASKPTLGTGNEKLFF.

The chain employs TRBV6-4 and TRBJ1-6, with 10 bases matching TRBD1. Trimming removed 2 bases from V and 10 bases from J; junction bases left unmatched: 8. The CDR3 runs to 16 residues. Germline CDR1 is MRHNA and CDR2 is SNTAGT. The CDR3 sequence: CASSDPRTGGKSPLHF. As DNA, the CDR3 is TGTGCCAGCAGTGACCCCCGGACAGGGGGGAAATCACCCCTCCACTTT.

Comment on this clonotype: The conserved closing phenylalanine or tryptophan is absent in this CDR3, likely reflecting a read error. The rearrangement links TRBV7-3 to TRBJ2-5, with TRBD1 as a possible D gene (6 bases). The CDR3 length is 14 residues. From germline, CDR1 is SGHTA and CDR2 FQGTGA. V lost 5 bases to trimming and J lost 1 base, with 11 bases between them. CDR3 sequence reads: CASSPPGVQETQYL. Here the CDR3 DNA reads TGTGCCAGCAGCCCCCCAGGGGTCCAAGAGACCCAGTACCTC.

This sequence joins TRBV2 and TRBJ2-1, with 7 bases identical to TRBD2. V lost 1 base, J lost 10 bases, and 7 bases stayed unmatched. This CDR3 contains 14 residues. Per the germline V gene, CDR1 is SNHLY and CDR2 is FYNNEI. The CDR3 nucleotides are TGTGCCAGCAGTGAAGGGGGGGGAGCGGGCGAGCAGTTCTTC. It specifies CASSEGGGAGEQFF. Based on the CDR3 plus reference TRBV2 and TRBJ2-1, the full variable domain is EPEVTQTPSHQVTQMGQEVILRCVPISNHLYFYWYRQILGQKVEFLVSFYNNEISEKSEIFDDQFSVERPDGSNFTLKIRSTKLEDSAMYFCASSEGGGAGEQFFGPGTRLTVL.

This sequence joins TRBV28 and TRBJ1-1, with D maybe TRBD1 (5 bases). Germline lookup yields CDR1 MDHEN and CDR2 SYDVKM. Trimming stripped 5 bases from V and 7 bases from J, with 11 bases between. This CDR3 comprises 12 residues. CDR3 nucleotides: TGTGCCAGCAGTCCCGGGGCCAATGAAGCTTTCTTT. Its translation is CASSPGANEAFF.

Regarding this clonotype: The conserved phenylalanine or tryptophan normally closing the CDR3 is absent here, so this likely arose from a read error. The DNA is omitted, as the CDR3 cannot be located on it reliably, and the CDR3 follows TCRdb's listing. The rearrangement joins TRBV27 to TRBJ1-1. The CDR3 length equals 8 residues, ends included. CDR1 MNHEY and CDR2 SMNVEV come from the germline V gene (reference sequence). This chain's CDR3 is CASSFLAG.

V usage is TRBV20-1 and J usage is TRBJ1-2, with 10 nucleotides matching TRBD1. Germline assignment: CDR1 DFQATT and CDR2 SNEGSKA (reference sequence). The CDR3 has 12 residues. With 6 bases clipped from V and 12 bases from J, the junction kept 10 bases outside the gene matches. In DNA, the CDR3 is TGCAGTGCCCCGGACAGGGGGGGTGGAAACACCTTC. Translating it yields CSAPDRGGGNTF.

V gene TRBV6-5 combines with J gene TRBJ1-6; D is perhaps TRBD1 (5 bases). This CDR3 spans 13 amino acids. CDR1 is MNHEY and CDR2 is SVGAGI in the germline V gene. Trimming cost V 4 bases and J 11 bases, with 12 bases left between them. The CDR3 reads CASSSGTSAPLHF. The CDR3 DNA sequence: TGTGCCAGCAGTTCTGGGACGTCGGCACCCCTCCACTTT.

The chain employs TRBV12-3 or TRBV12-4 and TRBJ1-4; TRBD1 might be the D (5 bases). Trimming cost V 7 bases and J 7 bases, with 16 bases left between them. CDR3 length: 14 residues. CDR3 nucleotides: TGTGCCAGCACCTTAAAAGGGGAGCGTGAAAAACTGTTTTTT. This encodes CASTLKGEREKLFF.

The rearrangement links TRBV12-3 or TRBV12-4 to TRBJ1-6; the match to TRBD1 covers 8 bases. The CDR3 is 13 residues long. The trim removed 6 bases at V and 18 bases at J, leaving 13 bases unmatched. The CDR3: CASSPSGTGKNHF. CDR3 coding DNA: TGTGCCAGCAGCCCCTCCGGGACAGGCAAAAACCACTTT.

The genes are TRBV6-1 and TRBJ1-4; D is undetermined. The germline V gene has CDR1 MNHNS and CDR2 SASEGT. V gave up 5 bases and J gave up 6 bases, with 16 bases separating them. This CDR3 region has 15 residues. CDR3 DNA: TGTGCCAGCAGTCCTCAGGAGTCAGACGATGAAAAACTGTTTTTT. Translation gives CASSPQESDDEKLFF.

Regarding this clonotype: A single base separates this from a much larger clone, so it may be a read error. This chain connects TRBV7-9 to TRBJ1-5; a weak D match, TRBD1 (5 bases). The V end was cut by 5 bases, the J end by 1 base, with 15 bases between. The CDR3 contains 16 residues. Germline V gives CDR1 SEHNR, CDR2 FQNEAQ (reference sequence). The CDR3 DNA reads TGTGCCAGCAGCCCTACGTGGGACGGGAGCAATCAGCCCCAGCATTTT. Translated: CASSPTWDGSNQPQHF.

This chain uses TRBV2 with TRBJ2-5; TRBD2 aligns across 8 bases. The V gene end was trimmed by 8 bases and the J gene end by 2 bases; junction bases not matched to a gene: 7. Looked up from germline, CDR1 is SNHLY and CDR2 is FYNNEI. The CDR3 has 14 residues. As DNA, the CDR3 is TGTGCCAGCTCTTTAGCGGGGTGGCAAGAGACCCAGTACTTC. Translating it yields CASSLAGWQETQYF.

The CDR3 sequence: CASRLLAPKREETQYF. CDR3 nucleotide sequence: TGTGCCAGTAGGTTACTAGCGCCCAAAAGGGAAGAGACCCAGTACTTC. The chain links TRBV19 to TRBJ2-5; TRBD2 matches 7 bases. Germline values: CDR1 LNHDA, CDR2 SQIVND (reference sequence). The V gene end was trimmed by 6 bases and the J gene end by 3 bases; junction bases not matched to a gene: 13. This CDR3 spans 16 amino acids.

Comments on this clonotype: A read error may produce the germline difference seen at one junction end. The chain couples TRBV7-2 to TRBJ1-2; a possible D gene is TRBD1 (6 bases). This CDR3 comprises 16 residues. Germline CDR1 and CDR2: SGHTA and FQGNSA. The CDR3 region is CASSQGGQGSNYGYTF. The CDR3 bases are TGCGCCAGCAGCCAAGGTGGGCAGGGGTCTAACTATGGCTACACCTTC. The full variable domain, its missing parts supplied by reference TRBV7-2 and TRBJ1-2, is GAGVSQSPSNKVTEKGKDVELRCDPISGHTALYWYRQSLGQGLEFLIYFQGNSAPDKSGLPSDRFSAERTGGSVSTLTIQRTQQEDSAVYLCASSQGGQGSNYGYTFGSGTRLTVV.

The chain employs TRBV7-2 and TRBJ2-5; maybe TRBD2 (7 bases). The germline V and J ends were trimmed by 7 bases and 6 bases, with 18 bases remaining between them. CDR3 length: 14 residues. The germline V gene encodes CDR1 SGHTA and CDR2 FQGNSA. CDR3 DNA: TGTGCCAGCACCCTGGAGGGAGGGACAAAGACCCAGTACTTC. This translates into CASTLEGGTKTQYF.

J is TRBJ1-2 and V is TRBV9; 12 bases are a match to TRBD1. Germline values: CDR1 SGDLS, CDR2 YYNGEE. The CDR3 runs to 16 residues. After removal of 1 base from V and 4 bases from J, the junction contained 5 bases not matched to a gene. CDR3 sequence reads: CASSVPGTGGAYGYTF. The CDR3 nucleotides are TGTGCCAGCAGCGTACCCGGGACAGGGGGCGCCTATGGCTACACCTTC.

Only a few counts were recorded for this clonotype. This chain joins TRBV2 and TRBJ1-1; D unresolved. This CDR3 has 14 residues. Germline V lookup: CDR1 SNHLY, CDR2 FYNNEI. Trimming pared 3 bases from V and 1 base from J, leaving 9 bases between. This chain's CDR3 is CASSDGVGNTEAFF. As DNA, the CDR3 is TGTGCCAGCAGTGACGGGGTCGGGAACACTGAAGCTTTCTTT.

This clonotype was observed a handful of times. The chain links TRBV24-1 to TRBJ2-2, with TRBD2 matching 7 bases. Germline loops: CDR1 KGHDR, CDR2 SFDVKD. CDR3 size: 14 residues. Trimming took 7 bases from V and 5 from J; bases not matched to a gene: 6. CDR3 sequence (DNA): TGTGCCACCAGGGCTAGCGGCGGGACCGGGGAGCTGTTTTTT. This translates into CATRASGGTGELFF.

V gene TRBV7-2 combines with J gene TRBJ2-7; 9 bases fit TRBD1. V gave up 8 bases and J gave up 3 bases; unmatched junction bases: 11. Looked up from germline, CDR1 is SGHTA and CDR2 is FQGNSA. The CDR3 runs 15 residues. The DNA for the CDR3 is TGTGCCAGCCTCGAGGGACAGGGATCCTTCTACGAGCAGTACTTC. Protein: CASLEGQGSFYEQYF.

The genes are TRBV29-1 and TRBJ1-2; TRBD1 might be the D (6 bases). The V and J ends lost 8 bases and 0 bases respectively, with 10 bases between them. The CDR3 length is 12 residues. CDR1 is SQVTM and CDR2 is ANQGSEA in the germline V gene. The CDR3 region has the DNA TGCAGCCAAAGGACAGCTAACTATGGCTACACCTTC. Translating gives CSQRTANYGYTF.

This clonotype was detected once. This sequence joins TRBV9 and TRBJ1-2, with TRBD1 identical over 8 bases. This CDR3 is 15 amino acids long. With 2 bases clipped from V and 3 bases from J, the junction kept 6 bases outside the gene matches. In germline, CDR1 is SGDLS, CDR2 YYNGEE. CDR3 region: CASSVIAGGDYGYTF. DNA of the CDR3: TGTGCCAGCAGCGTCATAGCAGGGGGCGACTATGGCTACACCTTC.

The chain uses TRBV24-1 and TRBJ2-5; no definite D call. V lost 7 bases to trimming and J lost 5 bases, with 13 bases between them. CDR1 is KGHDR, CDR2 SFDVKD, per germline. The CDR3 consists of 13 residues. This chain's CDR3 is CATSVEGSETQYF. In nucleotides, the CDR3 is TGTGCCACCAGCGTTGAAGGTTCGGAGACCCAGTACTTC.

J is TRBJ2-7 and V is TRBV7-6; maybe TRBD1 (5 bases). Trimming took off 8 bases at V and 5 bases at J, with 19 bases between the two ends. Germline CDR1 and CDR2: SGHVS and FNYEAQ. The CDR3 totals 14 residues. Here the CDR3 reads CASSTGHSGDEQYF. The CDR3 bases are TGTGCCAGCTCAACAGGACATTCCGGCGACGAGCAGTACTTC. Complete variable domain (other parts from reference TRBV7-6 and TRBJ2-7): GAGVSQSPRYKVTKRGQDVALRCDPISGHVSLYWYRQALGQGPEFLTYFNYEAQQDKSGLPNDRFSAERPEGSISTLTIQRTEQRDSAMYRCASSTGHSGDEQYFGPGTRLTVT.

This clonotype was detected only a few times. V gene TRBV7-2 combines with J gene TRBJ1-2, with D uncertain. Germline CDR1 reads SGHTA; CDR2 reads FQGNSA. The CDR3 has 15 residues. Between the trimmed V and J ends, which lost 5 bases and 3 bases, there was a span of 16 bases. The CDR3 here is CASSDGLPEDYGYTF. The CDR3 DNA reads as TGTGCCAGCAGCGATGGACTCCCCGAAGACTATGGCTACACCTTC.

This clonotype came up many times. V and J are TRBV10-3 and TRBJ2-7, with 7 nucleotides matching TRBD1. Losses at the gene ends were 4 bases for V and 0 bases for J; bases not matched to a gene: 6. The CDR3 is 15 residues long. Germline CDR1 and CDR2: ENHRY and SYGVKD. For the CDR3, the DNA is TGTGCCATCAGTGGACAGGGTGGTTACTCCTACGAGCAGTACTTC. Translation gives CAISGQGGYSYEQYF.

This clonotype came up many times. The chain links TRBV24-1 to TRBJ1-4; the D is unclear. V lost 0 bases and J 8 bases, leaving 15 bases between the germline ends. CDR3 length equals 16 residues. The V gene's germline CDR1 is KGHDR and CDR2 SFDVKD. The CDR3 coding sequence is TGTGCCACCAGTGATTTGCGGGGTGCCGGAGAGGAAAAACTGTTTTTT. Translation: CATSDLRGAGEEKLFF.